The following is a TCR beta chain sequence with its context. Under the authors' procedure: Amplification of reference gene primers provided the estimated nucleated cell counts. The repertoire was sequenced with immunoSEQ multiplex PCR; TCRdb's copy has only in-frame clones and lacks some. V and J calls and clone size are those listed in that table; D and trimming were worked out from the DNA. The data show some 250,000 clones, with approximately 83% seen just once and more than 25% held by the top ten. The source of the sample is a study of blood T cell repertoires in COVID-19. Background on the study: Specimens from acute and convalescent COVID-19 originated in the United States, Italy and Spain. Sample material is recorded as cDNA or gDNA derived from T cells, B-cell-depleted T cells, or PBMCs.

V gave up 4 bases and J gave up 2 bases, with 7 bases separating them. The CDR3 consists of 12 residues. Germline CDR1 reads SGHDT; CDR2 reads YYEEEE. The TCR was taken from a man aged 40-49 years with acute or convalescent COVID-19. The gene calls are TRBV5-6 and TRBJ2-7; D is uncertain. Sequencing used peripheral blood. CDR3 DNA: TGTGCCAGCAGCCTCGAGACCTACGAGCAGTACTTC. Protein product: CASSLETYEQYF.